These T cell receptor beta chains were read from a single sample in a study of post-analysis software for immune sequencing data. A single record per CDR3 protein comes from TCRdb applying MiXCR to the PCR reads. The sample yields about 200,000 distinct CDR3 sequences, roughly 30% seen once. Sequenced: blood. The receptors were sampled from a girl under 18 with multiple sclerosis. Both conserved end residues are part of each CDR3. Each record gives: D gene, J gene, V gene, clone size, CDR3 protein, CDR3 DNA. D genes are given only for firm matches. A row's size may be missing; if present it is once, few, many or a size class.

d_call: .; j_call: TRBJ2-7; v_call: TRBV18; clone_size: .; cdr3_aa: CASSPLASPRGSYEQYF; cdr3_nt: TGTGCCAGCTCACCCCTGGCGTCCCCAAGGGGCTCCTACGAGCAGTACTTC
d_call: TRBD1; j_call: TRBJ1-1; v_call: TRBV5-4; clone_size: .; cdr3_aa: CASSLGGNRGNTEAFF; cdr3_nt: TGTGCCAGCAGCTTGGGGGGGAACAGGGGGAACACTGAAGCTTTCTTT
d_call: TRBD1; j_call: TRBJ2-5; v_call: TRBV7-2; clone_size: .; cdr3_aa: CASSIGQGGRQETQYF; cdr3_nt: TGTGCCAGCAGCATCGGACAGGGGGGAAGACAAGAGACCCAGTACTTC
d_call: TRBD1; j_call: TRBJ2-2; v_call: TRBV4-1; clone_size: .; cdr3_aa: CASSQAWDRGTGELFF; cdr3_nt: TGCGCCAGCAGCCAGGCCTGGGACAGAGGGACCGGGGAGCTGTTTTTT
d_call: TRBD2; j_call: TRBJ2-7; v_call: TRBV12-5; clone_size: .; cdr3_aa: CASGFLSGSSYNEQYF; cdr3_nt: TGTGCTAGTGGCTTCCTAAGCGGGAGCTCCTACAATGAGCAGTACTTC
d_call: .; j_call: TRBJ2-3; v_call: TRBV5-1; clone_size: .; cdr3_aa: CASSLAAGAGTDTQYF; cdr3_nt: TGCGCCAGCAGCTTGGCCGCTGGAGCGGGCACAGATACGCAGTATTTT
d_call: TRBD2; j_call: TRBJ2-7; v_call: TRBV30; clone_size: .; cdr3_aa: CAWCWTSGSGEQYF; cdr3_nt: TGTGCCTGGTGTTGGACTAGCGGGAGTGGTGAGCAGTACTTC
d_call: .; j_call: TRBJ1-1; v_call: TRBV9; clone_size: few; cdr3_aa: CASSVVGSPMNTEAFF; cdr3_nt: TGTGCCAGCAGCGTAGTCGGGTCCCCCATGAACACTGAAGCTTTCTTT
d_call: TRBD2; j_call: TRBJ2-3; v_call: TRBV20-1; clone_size: .; cdr3_aa: CSASTSGTDTQYF; cdr3_nt: TGCAGTGCCTCGACTAGCGGCACAGATACGCAGTATTTT
d_call: .; j_call: TRBJ2-5; v_call: TRBV5-5; clone_size: many; cdr3_aa: CASSVSVGQETQYF; cdr3_nt: TGTGCCAGCAGCGTCTCTGTGGGACAAGAGACCCAGTACTTC
d_call: .; j_call: TRBJ2-7; v_call: TRBV7-2; clone_size: many; cdr3_aa: CASNSQGFSPEQYF; cdr3_nt: TGTGCCAGCAATTCTCAGGGGTTCTCACCCGAGCAGTACTTC
d_call: TRBD1; j_call: TRBJ1-5; v_call: TRBV28; clone_size: .; cdr3_aa: CASSLSRGHVQPQHF; cdr3_nt: TGTGCCAGCAGTTTAAGCAGGGGGCACGTTCAGCCCCAGCATTTT
d_call: .; j_call: TRBJ2-7; v_call: TRBV3-1; clone_size: many; cdr3_aa: CASSQDRAGSSYEQYF; cdr3_nt: TGTGCCAGCAGCCAAGATCGGGCGGGGTCCTCCTACGAGCAGTACTTC
d_call: TRBD1; j_call: TRBJ1-4; v_call: TRBV29-1; clone_size: few; cdr3_aa: CSVESGQEEKLFF; cdr3_nt: TGCAGCGTTGAGTCAGGACAGGAAGAAAAACTGTTTTTT
d_call: TRBD1; j_call: TRBJ1-3; v_call: TRBV7-8; clone_size: .; cdr3_aa: CASSPGTGKVHIYF; cdr3_nt: TGTGCCAGCAGCCCGGGGACAGGGAAGGTTCACATATATTTT
d_call: .; j_call: TRBJ1-1; v_call: TRBV2; clone_size: few; cdr3_aa: CASRGRATEAFF; cdr3_nt: TGTGCCAGCAGGGGCAGGGCAACTGAAGCTTTCTTT
d_call: .; j_call: TRBJ1-5; v_call: TRBV7-2; clone_size: .; cdr3_aa: CASSYRQGNQPQHF; cdr3_nt: TGTGCCAGCAGCTATCGACAAGGGAATCAGCCCCAGCATTTT
d_call: TRBD1; j_call: TRBJ2-1; v_call: TRBV7-9; clone_size: .; cdr3_aa: CASSWTGASYNEQLF; cdr3_nt: TGTGCCAGCAGCTGGACAGGGGCTTCCTACAATGAGCAGTTGTTC
d_call: .; j_call: TRBJ2-5; v_call: TRBV12-3/TRBV12-4; clone_size: many; cdr3_aa: CASSLKGRIGETQYF; cdr3_nt: TGTGCCAGCAGTTTAAAGGGGAGAATAGGAGAGACCCAGTACTTC
d_call: .; j_call: TRBJ1-2; v_call: TRBV5-1; clone_size: many; cdr3_aa: CASSTGPGGGYTF; cdr3_nt: TGCGCCAGCAGCACGGGACCCGGGGGAGGCTACACCTTC
d_call: .; j_call: TRBJ1-5; v_call: TRBV14; clone_size: once; cdr3_aa: CASSQGEQDQPQHF; cdr3_nt: TGTGCCAGCAGCCAAGGTGAACAGGATCAGCCCCAGCATTTT
d_call: .; j_call: TRBJ2-2; v_call: TRBV10-1; clone_size: few; cdr3_aa: CASSESSQDTGELFF; cdr3_nt: TGCGCCAGCAGTGAGTCGTCCCAGGACACCGGGGAGCTGTTTTTT
d_call: TRBD1; j_call: TRBJ1-1; v_call: TRBV10-1; clone_size: .; cdr3_aa: CASSAKQGFGTEAFF; cdr3_nt: TGCGCCAGCAGTGCCAAACAGGGGTTTGGCACTGAAGCTTTCTTT
d_call: TRBD2; j_call: TRBJ2-2; v_call: TRBV7-8; clone_size: few; cdr3_aa: CASSLGASGNTGELFF; cdr3_nt: TGTGCCAGCAGCTTAGGGGCTAGCGGGAACACCGGGGAGCTGTTTTTT
d_call: .; j_call: TRBJ2-1; v_call: TRBV6-1; clone_size: .; cdr3_aa: CAIGSGPYNEQFF; cdr3_nt: TGTGCCATAGGTAGTGGTCCCTACAATGAGCAGTTCTTC
d_call: .; j_call: TRBJ1-2; v_call: TRBV20-1; clone_size: .; cdr3_aa: CSARETGFGYTF; cdr3_nt: TGCAGTGCTAGAGAAACAGGTTTCGGCTACACCTTC
d_call: .; j_call: TRBJ1-3; v_call: TRBV5-1; clone_size: .; cdr3_aa: CASSTRSGPGNTIYF; cdr3_nt: TGCGCCAGCAGCACCCGATCAGGACCTGGAAACACCATATATTTT
d_call: .; j_call: TRBJ2-1; v_call: TRBV7-9; clone_size: .; cdr3_aa: CASSPPDQRFHNGQFF; cdr3_nt: TGTGCCAGCAGCCCGCCGGACCAGAGGTTCCACAATGGGCAGTTCTTC
d_call: .; j_call: TRBJ1-4; v_call: TRBV12-3/TRBV12-4; clone_size: .; cdr3_aa: CASRLAGANEKLFF; cdr3_nt: TGTGCCAGCAGGTTGGCGGGAGCCAACGAAAAACTGTTTTTT
d_call: TRBD1; j_call: TRBJ1-1; v_call: TRBV5-1; clone_size: few; cdr3_aa: CASSQQGVNTEAFF; cdr3_nt: TGCGCCAGCAGCCAACAGGGGGTGAACACTGAAGCTTTCTTT
d_call: .; j_call: TRBJ1-2; v_call: TRBV23-1; clone_size: .; cdr3_aa: CASSQFRELGQGNGYTF; cdr3_nt: TGCGCCAGCAGTCAATTTAGGGAGCTCGGGCAGGGAAACGGCTACACCTTC
d_call: .; j_call: TRBJ1-1; v_call: TRBV5-1; clone_size: .; cdr3_aa: CASSPQGGGNAEAFF; cdr3_nt: TGCGCCAGCAGCCCCCAAGGCGGGGGAAACGCTGAAGCTTTCTTT
d_call: .; j_call: TRBJ1-2; v_call: TRBV6-1; clone_size: many; cdr3_aa: CASSDNSNYGYTF; cdr3_nt: TGTGCCAGCAGTGACAACAGTAACTATGGCTACACCTTC
d_call: .; j_call: TRBJ2-7; v_call: TRBV5-1; clone_size: .; cdr3_aa: CASSSRAPEDGQYF; cdr3_nt: TGCGCCAGCAGCTCCCGGGCTCCCGAGGACGGGCAGTACTTC
d_call: .; j_call: TRBJ2-1; v_call: TRBV18; clone_size: few; cdr3_aa: CASSPRGLSYEQFF; cdr3_nt: TGTGCCAGCTCACCACGAGGACTAAGCTATGAGCAGTTCTTC
d_call: TRBD2; j_call: TRBJ2-3; v_call: TRBV12-3/TRBV12-4; clone_size: .; cdr3_aa: CASRGTRVSTDTQYF; cdr3_nt: TGTGCCAGCAGAGGGACTAGAGTGAGCACAGATACGCAGTATTTT
d_call: TRBD2; j_call: TRBJ2-1; v_call: TRBV5-5; clone_size: .; cdr3_aa: CASSLELAISSCNEQFF; cdr3_nt: TGTGCCAGCAGCTTGGAACTAGCGATTAGCTCCTGCAATGAGCAGTTCTTC
d_call: TRBD2; j_call: TRBJ2-7; v_call: TRBV2; clone_size: .; cdr3_aa: CASSDSGRSYEQYF; cdr3_nt: TGTGCCAGCAGTGACAGCGGGAGGTCCTACGAGCAGTACTTC
d_call: TRBD1; j_call: TRBJ1-5; v_call: TRBV28; clone_size: few; cdr3_aa: CASRRQGLYSNQPQHF; cdr3_nt: TGTGCCAGCAGGCGACAGGGTCTCTATAGCAATCAGCCCCAGCATTTT
d_call: TRBD1; j_call: TRBJ2-7; v_call: TRBV6-5; clone_size: .; cdr3_aa: CASGSTGTGEVEQYF; cdr3_nt: TGTGCCAGCGGATCGACCGGGACAGGGGAAGTCGAGCAGTACTTC
d_call: TRBD1; j_call: TRBJ1-3; v_call: TRBV6-5; clone_size: .; cdr3_aa: CASIPADRGSGNTIYF; cdr3_nt: TGTGCCAGCATCCCGGCTGACAGGGGGTCCGGAAACACCATATATTTT
d_call: .; j_call: TRBJ2-5; v_call: TRBV3-1; clone_size: .; cdr3_aa: CTSSQSGTSQYF; cdr3_nt: TGTACCAGCAGCCAATCCGGGACGAGTCAGTACTTC
d_call: .; j_call: TRBJ2-7; v_call: TRBV5-4; clone_size: .; cdr3_aa: CASSLGPGPWEPRYF; cdr3_nt: TGTGCCAGCAGCTTAGGTCCAGGGCCCTGGGAGCCCCGGTACTTC
d_call: TRBD2; j_call: TRBJ2-1; v_call: TRBV2; clone_size: many; cdr3_aa: CASRLRLAGPSIEQFF; cdr3_nt: TGTGCCAGCAGACTCAGACTAGCGGGGCCTTCGATTGAGCAGTTCTTC
d_call: .; j_call: TRBJ2-3; v_call: TRBV20-1; clone_size: .; cdr3_aa: CSARLTFPSTDTQYF; cdr3_nt: TGCAGTGCCAGGTTGACTTTTCCTAGCACAGATACGCAGTATTTT
d_call: .; j_call: TRBJ2-1; v_call: TRBV4-1; clone_size: many; cdr3_aa: CASSQDPLTEQFF; cdr3_nt: TGCGCCAGCAGCCAAGATCCCCTAACCGAGCAGTTCTTC
d_call: .; j_call: TRBJ2-3; v_call: TRBV20-1; clone_size: many; cdr3_aa: CSATSILDETDTQYF; cdr3_nt: TGCAGTGCCACTAGTATACTGGATGAAACAGATACGCAGTATTTT
d_call: .; j_call: TRBJ1-1; v_call: TRBV5-1; clone_size: .; cdr3_aa: CASSPGGARMNTEAFF; cdr3_nt: TGCGCCAGCAGCCCCGGAGGGGCAAGGATGAACACTGAAGCTTTCTTT
d_call: .; j_call: TRBJ1-5; v_call: TRBV20-1; clone_size: few; cdr3_aa: CSALQASSNQPQHF; cdr3_nt: TGCAGTGCCTTACAGGCCTCAAGCAATCAGCCCCAGCATTTT
d_call: .; j_call: TRBJ1-4; v_call: TRBV12-3/TRBV12-4; clone_size: few; cdr3_aa: CASSYPQEKLFF; cdr3_nt: TGTGCCAGCAGTTACCCACAGGAAAAACTGTTTTTT
d_call: TRBD2; j_call: TRBJ2-1; v_call: TRBV29-1; clone_size: .; cdr3_aa: CSVFSGRAVETQFF; cdr3_nt: TGCAGCGTCTTTAGCGGGAGGGCGGTGGAGACCCAGTTCTTC
d_call: .; j_call: TRBJ1-2; v_call: TRBV12-3/TRBV12-4; clone_size: many; cdr3_aa: CASSPERSYGYTF; cdr3_nt: TGTGCCAGCAGCCCCGAGCGGAGCTATGGCTACACCTTC
d_call: TRBD2; j_call: TRBJ2-5; v_call: TRBV12-3/TRBV12-4; clone_size: many; cdr3_aa: CASGTSRKAETQYF; cdr3_nt: TGTGCCAGTGGGACTAGCAGGAAGGCAGAGACCCAGTACTTC
d_call: .; j_call: TRBJ2-7; v_call: TRBV20-1; clone_size: many; cdr3_aa: CSARYLPGVEQYF; cdr3_nt: TGCAGTGCTAGATATCTCCCAGGGGTTGAGCAGTACTTC
d_call: .; j_call: TRBJ1-4; v_call: TRBV2; clone_size: .; cdr3_aa: CASSDLNEKLFF; cdr3_nt: TGTGCCAGCAGCGACCTTAATGAAAAACTGTTTTTT
d_call: .; j_call: TRBJ2-1; v_call: TRBV7-2; clone_size: few; cdr3_aa: CASGPPGGLSSYNEQFF; cdr3_nt: TGTGCCAGCGGCCCCCCCGGGGGTCTAAGCTCCTACAATGAGCAGTTCTTC